This TCR beta chain was observed in a study of T cell repertoires in cytomegalovirus infection. Study-level findings and limits: In two of eight donors, the top clonotype was HLA-C-restricted CMV-specific. Based on cumulative public TCR beta family frequency, carriers of CMV plus the relevant HLA were identified.

This clonotype was seen a few times. The antigen remains unidentified. This CDR3 spans 15 amino acids. Germline V CDR1 and CDR2: MNHEY, SVGAGI. Trimming took 0 bases from V and 0 from J, leaving 5 bases between them. TCRdb reprocessed the reads via MiXCR and lists one record per CDR3 protein. The table lists just under 300,000 distinct CDR3 sequences, around 10% of them singletons. The receptor was isolated from a human donor in good health (CMV status not recorded). Some clones in this sample may be carry-over from other donors' samples. The sample taken for sequencing was PBMCs. The chain is built from TRBV6-5 and TRBJ2-2; D could derive from TRBD1 or TRBD2 (5 bases each). DNA for the CDR3: TGTGCCAGCAGTTACTCGGGACCGAACACCGGGGAGCTGTTTTTT. Translating gives CASSYSGPNTGELFF.